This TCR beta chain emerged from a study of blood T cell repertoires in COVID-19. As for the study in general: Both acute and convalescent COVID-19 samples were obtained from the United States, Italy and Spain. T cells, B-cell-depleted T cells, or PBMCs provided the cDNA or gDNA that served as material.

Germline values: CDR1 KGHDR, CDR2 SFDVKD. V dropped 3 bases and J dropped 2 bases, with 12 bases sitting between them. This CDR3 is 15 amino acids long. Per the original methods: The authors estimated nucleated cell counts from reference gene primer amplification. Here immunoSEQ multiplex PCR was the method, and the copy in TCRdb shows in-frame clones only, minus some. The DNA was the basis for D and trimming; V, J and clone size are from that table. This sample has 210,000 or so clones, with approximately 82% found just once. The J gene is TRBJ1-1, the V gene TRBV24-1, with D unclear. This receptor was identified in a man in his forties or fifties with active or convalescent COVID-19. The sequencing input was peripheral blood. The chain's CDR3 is CATSDAGAPNTEAFF. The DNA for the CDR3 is TGTGCCACCAGTGATGCCGGTGCGCCCAACACTGAAGCTTTCTTT.